Sequencing of this T cell receptor (beta chain) was carried out in a study of PD-L1 blockade in urothelial cancer. Regarding the study as a whole: Better survival was predicted by below-median pretreatment blood TCR clonality.

The CDR3 runs 14 residues. Trimming took off 2 bases at V and 5 bases at J, with 10 bases between the two ends. The V gene's germline CDR1 is KGHSH and CDR2 LQKENI. PCRs were each spiked with synthetic TCR analog templates. The table came from immunoSEQ multiplex PCR; TCRdb's copy has only in-frame clones and leaves some out. The sample has more than 45,000 clones; 60% to 85% are singletons. On this clone: The antigen is unknown.

This sequence was found in a man between 65 and 79 years old with urothelial cancer. The chain couples TRBV18 to TRBJ1-5, with D unresolved. Sequenced here: PBMCs, sampled around atezolizumab (anti-PD-L1) treatment. CDR3 in amino acids: CASSPGASDQPQHF. CDR3 nucleotide sequence: TGTGCCAGCTCACCAGGAGCGTCTGATCAGCCCCAGCATTTT. Using reference TRBV18 and TRBJ1-5 for the parts outside the CDR3, the full variable domain is NAGVMQNPRHLVRRRGQEARLRCSPMKGHSHVYWYRQLPEEGLKFMVYLQKENIIDESGMPKERFSAEFPKEGPSILRIQQVVRGDSAAYFCASSPGASDQPQHFGDGTRLSIL.